The present T cell receptor beta chain was sequenced within a study of T cell changes during pregnancy in multiple sclerosis. Data came from immunoSEQ multiplex PCR; TCRdb stores just in-frame clones and leaves some out. The table includes approximately 120,000 clones, 96% detected once. This specimen was peripheral blood, taken after pregnancy. This sequence originates from a female donor with multiple sclerosis, enrolled in a pregnancy study.

CDR3 residues: CASSSGQGYEQYF. The CDR3 DNA reads as TGTGCCAGCAGCTCTGGACAGGGCTACGAGCAGTACTTC. The chain recombines TRBV5-4 with TRBJ2-7; TRBD1 agrees at 8 bases. Germline CDR1 SGHNT, CDR2 YYREEE (reference sequence). V lost 3 bases to trimming and J lost 3 bases; unmatched junction nucleotides: 2. The CDR3 length is 13 residues.